This TCR beta chain was obtained from a study of cytomegalovirus exposure and HLA in healthy donors. Of note for this clone: Its antigen is still unknown.

Vbeta (60) and Jbeta (13) primers were used in the PCR. Methods used by the authors: The count from a later analysis was 79 million or so unique TCR beta chains, around 10 million of them shared. The protocol was immunoSEQ multiplex PCR, while the TCRdb copy is restricted to in-frame clones and leaves out a portion. For V, J and clone size, that table is used; D and trimming come from the DNA. The table has 30,000 to 45,000 clones, 80% to 90% seen once. Study-wide points: TCR beta V- and J-gene trimming was later associated with a missense DCLRE1C variant. Later analysis found that TCR beta chains associated with HLA were more clonally expanded than other, equally common chains.

The donors were healthy bone marrow donors. V lost 9 bases and J lost 1, with 13 bases in between. This CDR3 region has 14 residues. Germline V gene data show CDR1 as SNHLY and CDR2 as FYNNEI. Sequenced sample: PBMCs. The V gene is TRBV2, the J gene TRBJ1-5; D uncertain. This TCR derives from a middle-aged woman in good health and CMV-seropositive. CDR3 DNA: TGTGCCAGTAGGGAGGGCGGCAGCAATCAGCCCCAGCATTTT. This translates into CASREGGSNQPQHF. The complete variable domain, with remaining parts taken from reference TRBV2 and TRBJ1-5, reads EPEVTQTPSHQVTQMGQEVILRCVPISNHLYFYWYRQILGQKVEFLVSFYNNEISEKSEIFDDQFSVERPDGSNFTLKIRSTKLEDSAMYFCASREGGSNQPQHFGDGTRLSIL.